The 30 T cell receptor beta chains reported below all come from one sample, sequenced in a study of shared clonotypes between healthy human individuals. Sequencing was performed with immunoSEQ multiplex PCR; in TCRdb, only in-frame clones are kept and a portion is missing. Of about 2.3 million clones in the sample, over 85% are singletons; the top ten hold about 0.41%. Sequencing was done on a sample of naive CD4+ T cells from PBMCs. Subset meaning: CD45RA+ positively selected. Receptor source: a man between 18 and 35 years old in good health. Some clones in this sample may be carry-over from other donors' samples.

The chain is built from TRBV7-2 and TRBJ2-7, with TRBD1 matching 9 bases. Germline V gene lookup returns CDR1 SGHTA and CDR2 FQGNSA. V lost 6 bases, J lost 2 bases, and 5 bases stayed unmatched. CDR3 length equals 14 residues. This CDR3 reads CASRTGTGPYEQYF. Here the CDR3 DNA reads TGTGCCAGCAGAACCGGGACAGGGCCCTACGAGCAGTACTTC.

For the CDR3, the DNA is TGTGCCAGCAGCTTAATGGGACAGGGTGGCTACAATGAGCAGTTCTTC. It translates to CASSLMGQGGYNEQFF. The V and J genes are TRBV7-3 and TRBJ2-1; the match to TRBD1 covers 9 bases. CDR1 and CDR2 from the germline V gene are SGHTA and FQGTGA. With 1 base clipped from V and 3 bases from J, the junction kept 4 bases outside the gene matches. CDR3 length equals 16 residues.

The gene calls are TRBV28 and TRBJ1-3, with no clear D. Trimming pared 2 bases from V and 1 base from J, leaving 9 bases between. The germline CDR1 and CDR2 sequences are MDHEN and SYDVKM. The CDR3 runs 15 residues. This CDR3 reads CASSLGGRSGNTIYF. Here the CDR3 DNA reads TGTGCCAGCAGTTTAGGAGGGCGGTCTGGAAACACCATATATTTT.

J is TRBJ1-5 and V is TRBV6-5; possible D gene TRBD1, 6 bases. Trimming shortened V by 5 bases and J by 5 bases, and 13 bases separated the two germline ends. Germline CDR1 MNHEY, CDR2 SVGAGI. The CDR3 has 14 residues. In DNA form, the CDR3 reads TGTGCCAGCAGTCTACGGACAGAAGATCAGCCCCAGCATTTT. This codes for CASSLRTEDQPQHF.

This chain uses TRBV28 with TRBJ2-6; D not certain. This CDR3 has 16 residues. Trimming pared 3 bases from V and 0 bases from J, leaving 9 bases between. Germline V lookup: CDR1 MDHEN, CDR2 SYDVKM. In DNA, the CDR3 is TGTGCCAGCAGTTTCCTGCAGGCCTCTGGGGCCAACGTCCTGACTTTC. This gives the protein CASSFLQASGANVLTF.

This clone was observed a single time. This rearrangement joins TRBV28 to TRBJ2-2; a weak D match, TRBD1 (6 bases). The V end lost 2 bases, the J end lost 5 bases, and 9 bases lay between the germline ends. The V gene's germline CDR1 is MDHEN and CDR2 SYDVKM. This CDR3 spans 14 amino acids. CDR3 in DNA: TGTGCCAGCAGTTTAAACAGGGCGACCGGGGAGCTGTTTTTT. Amino acids: CASSLNRATGELFF.

On this clone: Additional DNA sequences in this sample encode the identical CDR3. This chain connects TRBV2 to TRBJ2-7; D gene unclear. V gave up 4 bases and J gave up 0 bases, with 4 bases separating them. The CDR3 spans 12 residues. Germline V CDR1 and CDR2: SNHLY, FYNNEI. CDR3: CASSANSYEQYF. As DNA, the CDR3 is TGTGCCAGCAGTGCCAACTCCTACGAGCAGTACTTC.

J is TRBJ1-2 and V is TRBV6-5; D is perhaps TRBD1 (6 bases). The V gene's germline CDR1 is MNHEY and CDR2 SVGAGI. This CDR3 spans 13 amino acids. Trimming cost V 7 bases and J 7 bases, with 16 bases left between them. CDR3 amino acids: CASTTTGGSGYTF. In DNA, the CDR3 is TGTGCCAGCACCACGACAGGCGGAAGTGGCTACACCTTC.

This sequence joins TRBV6-1 and TRBJ1-5, with D uncertain. The CDR3 is 13 residues long. From germline, CDR1 is MNHNS and CDR2 SASEGT. Trimming removed 3 bases from V and 7 bases from J, with 10 bases in between. Written as DNA, the CDR3 is TGTGCCAGCAGTGACAGTCTCAGGCAGCCCCAGCATTTT. Translated: CASSDSLRQPQHF.

The chain uses TRBV5-1 and TRBJ2-7; maybe TRBD1 (6 bases). The CDR3 sequence is 12 residues long. From germline, CDR1 is SGHRS and CDR2 YFSETQ. Trimming left V 4 bases short and J 3 bases short, with 8 bases between. This CDR3 is CASSVQGYEQYF. In DNA form, the CDR3 reads TGCGCCAGCAGCGTACAGGGCTACGAGCAGTACTTC.

As for this clone: Other DNA sequences within the sample encode an identical CDR3. The rearrangement links TRBV6-5 to TRBJ2-3; 9 positions match TRBD2. Germline V gives CDR1 MNHEY, CDR2 SVGAGI. V dropped 6 bases and J dropped 2; count of bases not matched to a gene: 3. The CDR3 is made up of 14 amino acids. CDR3 in DNA: TGTGCCAGCAGCCAGCGGGAGGCCACAGATACGCAGTATTTT. Protein: CASSQREATDTQYF.

The genes are TRBV6-5 and TRBJ1-1; D unresolved. The V and J ends lost 6 bases and 10 bases respectively, with 12 bases between them. CDR3 length: 11 amino acids. The V gene's germline CDR1 is MNHEY and CDR2 SVGAGI. The CDR3 DNA reads as TGTGCCAGCAGCTCCCCGTTAGCAGCTTTCTTT. It yields the protein CASSSPLAAFF.

The CDR3 protein is CASRGQDNEKLFF. The CDR3 nucleotides read TGTGCCAGCAGGGGACAGGATAATGAAAAACTGTTTTTT. The chain has TRBV28 and TRBJ1-4, with 8 bases aligning to TRBD1. Looked up from germline, CDR1 is MDHEN and CDR2 is SYDVKM. The CDR3 covers 13 residues. J lost 4 bases, V lost 6 bases, and 1 base had no gene match.

Note on this clone: Other DNA sequences from this sample encode an identical CDR3 as well. The chain employs TRBV9 and TRBJ2-1, with a tentative D call TRBD2 (5 bases). The CDR3 extends over 13 amino acids. The germline V gene encodes CDR1 SGDLS and CDR2 YYNGEE. Trimming shortened V by 4 bases and J by 0 bases, and 5 bases separated the two germline ends. The CDR3 here is CASSSGSYNEQFF. For the CDR3, the DNA is TGTGCCAGCAGCAGCGGCTCCTACAATGAGCAGTTCTTC. The full variable domain, rest sourced from reference TRBV9 and TRBJ2-1, is DSGVTQTPKHLITATGQRVTLRCSPRSGDLSVYWYQQSLDQGLQFLIQYYNGEERAKGNILERFSAQQFPDLHSELNLSSLELGDSALYFCASSSGSYNEQFFGPGTRLTVL.

This clone was seen only once. The identical CDR3 is also encoded by other nucleotide sequences in the sample. The chain uses TRBV7-3 and TRBJ2-1; the D gene is possibly TRBD2 (6 bases). The CDR3 contains 16 residues. The V end was cut by 0 bases, the J end by 2 bases, with 11 bases between. Germline CDR1 SGHTA, CDR2 FQGTGA. The CDR3 nucleotides are TGTGCCAGCAGCTTAACACTAGCAGATCCCTACAATGAGCAGTTCTTC. Translated, it gives CASSLTLADPYNEQFF.

The gene calls are TRBV18 and TRBJ1-2, with 7 bases fitting TRBD1. V trimming: 5 bases; J trimming: 4 bases; junction bases outside the gene matches: 7. This CDR3 spans 14 amino acids. Per germline, CDR1 KGHSH and CDR2 LQKENI. CDR3 protein: CASSTNRDSYGYTF. For the CDR3, the DNA is TGTGCCAGCTCAACAAACCGGGACAGCTATGGCTACACCTTC.

For the CDR3, the DNA is TGTGCCAGTAGTAGAGGACAGTCCTACGAGCAGTACTTC. Amino acids: CASSRGQSYEQYF. V gene TRBV19 combines with J gene TRBJ2-7; a possible D gene is TRBD1 (6 bases). V shed 4 bases and J shed 1 base, with 8 bases lying between them. This CDR3 spans 13 amino acids. CDR1 and CDR2 (germline): LNHDA, SQIVND (reference sequence).

Regarding this clone: The identical CDR3 is also encoded by other nucleotide sequences in the sample. V gene TRBV4-3 combines with J gene TRBJ2-3; D is uncertain. Germline-derived CDR1 and CDR2 are LGHNA and YSLEER. With 0 bases removed from V and 4 bases from J, the gap between germline ends came to 5 bases. The CDR3 contains 13 residues. The CDR3 DNA reads TGCGCCAGCAGCCAAGATAGGCCAGATACGCAGTATTTT. The encoded protein is CASSQDRPDTQYF.

The chain couples TRBV19 to TRBJ2-7, with 14 nucleotides matching TRBD2. There are 16 residues in the CDR3. Per the germline V gene, CDR1 is LNHDA and CDR2 is SQIVND (reference sequence). Trimming took 3 bases from V and 5 from J; bases not matched to a gene: 6. For the CDR3, the DNA is TGTGCCAGTAGTATCAGGACTAGCGGGAGGCCCCACGAGCAGTACTTC. As protein: CASSIRTSGRPHEQYF.

The chain employs TRBV6-6 and TRBJ2-7; TRBD1 matches at 9 bases. Germline V gives CDR1 MNHNY, CDR2 SVGAGI (reference sequence). Trimming at V came to 4 bases and at J to 4 bases, leaving 8 bases not matched to a gene. This CDR3 has 15 amino acids. CDR3 residues: CASSLPGQGSYEQYF. For the CDR3, the DNA is TGTGCCAGCAGTTTACCGGGACAGGGATCTTACGAGCAGTACTTC.

V is TRBV5-1 and J is TRBJ1-1, with a weak D call TRBD1 (6 bases). The germline V and J ends were trimmed by 3 bases and 4 bases, with 19 bases remaining between them. From germline, CDR1 is SGHRS and CDR2 YFSETQ. The CDR3 spans 16 residues. The CDR3: CASSSFGLGGTTEAFF. Here the CDR3 DNA reads TGCGCCAGCAGCTCTTTCGGGCTAGGGGGTACCACTGAAGCTTTCTTT.

Here the CDR3 DNA reads TGTGCCAGCAGCTTAGCACAGGGAGGGAGCTATGGCTACACCTTC. It encodes CASSLAQGGSYGYTF. The genes are TRBV7-9 and TRBJ1-2; TRBD1 might be the D (6 bases). Deletions cut 0 bases from V and 4 bases from J, with 12 bases between. Germline values: CDR1 SEHNR, CDR2 FQNEAQ (reference sequence). The CDR3 covers 15 residues.

The chain joins TRBV2 to TRBJ2-3; D call uncertain. The CDR3 spans 14 residues. Looked up from germline, CDR1 is SNHLY and CDR2 is FYNNEI. The V end lost 3 bases, the J end lost 0 bases, and 7 bases lay between the germline ends. The CDR3: CASSDSTSTDTQYF. DNA of the CDR3: TGTGCCAGCAGTGACTCAACTAGCACAGATACGCAGTATTTT.

This clone was counted a single time. V and J are TRBV5-8 and TRBJ1-1, with D possibly matching TRBD1 (5 bases). Looked up from germline, CDR1 is SGHTS and CDR2 is YDEGEE. The CDR3 extends over 14 amino acids. The V gene lost 6 bases and the J gene lost 1 base, with 13 bases spanning the gap. The CDR3 loop is CASTLGAGNTEAFF. DNA for the CDR3: TGTGCCAGCACCCTCGGGGCAGGGAACACTGAAGCTTTCTTT.

This chain uses TRBV28 with TRBJ1-1; unclear D gene. V lost 3 bases and J 0 bases, leaving 8 bases between the germline ends. The germline gives CDR1 MDHEN, CDR2 SYDVKM. The CDR3 loop spans 14 amino acids. The CDR3 loop is CASSFHSLNTEAFF. The CDR3 coding sequence is TGTGCCAGCAGTTTTCACAGTCTGAACACTGAAGCTTTCTTT.

This chain connects TRBV7-9 to TRBJ2-7; TRBD2 might be the D (6 bases). Germline lookup yields CDR1 SEHNR and CDR2 FQNEAQ (reference sequence). The CDR3 is made up of 15 amino acids. The V end was cut by 5 bases, the J end by 1 base, with 15 bases between. DNA of the CDR3: TGTGCCAGCAGCCCGGAGGGACGGAGTTCCTACGAGCAGTACTTC. Amino acid sequence: CASSPEGRSSYEQYF.

The chain combines TRBV7-8 with TRBJ1-5; D is ambiguous. The germline V and J ends were trimmed by 6 bases and 3 bases, with 9 bases remaining between them. CDR3 length equals 13 residues. Looked up from germline, CDR1 is SGHVS and CDR2 is FQNEAQ. CDR3 protein: CASSLRNNQPQHF. CDR3 nucleotides: TGTGCCAGCAGTCTGCGAAACAATCAGCCCCAGCATTTT.

The chain carries TRBV30 and TRBJ1-6, with D possibly being TRBD1 (6 bases). The CDR3 spans 16 residues. Germline CDR1 and CDR2: GTSNPN and SVGIG (reference sequence). V gave up 2 bases and J gave up 10 bases, with 21 bases separating them. CDR3 bases: TGTGCCTGGAGTTTGAGCGGGGGCAGGGGAGGATCACCCCTCCACTTT. Its translation: CAWSLSGGRGGSPLHF.

In DNA form, the CDR3 reads TGTGCCAGCAGCGTGTATGTGACCGAAGTTAACTATGGCTACACCTTC. Translation gives CASSVYVTEVNYGYTF. The chain recombines TRBV7-2 with TRBJ1-2; no clear D. CDR1 is SGHTA, CDR2 FQGNSA, per germline. The CDR3 length is 16 residues. Deletions cut 5 bases from V and 1 base from J, with 17 bases between. Based on the CDR3 plus reference TRBV7-2 and TRBJ1-2, the full variable domain is GAGVSQSPSNKVTEKGKDVELRCDPISGHTALYWYRQSLGQGLEFLIYFQGNSAPDKSGLPSDRFSAERTGGSVSTLTIQRTQQEDSAVYLCASSVYVTEVNYGYTFGSGTRLTVV.

The chain carries TRBV18 and TRBJ1-4; D is perhaps TRBD1 (5 bases). V was pared by 3 bases and J by 3 bases, with 11 bases between. The CDR3 covers 15 residues. CDR1 is KGHSH, CDR2 LQKENI, per germline. The CDR3 is CASSPVAGPNEKLFF. The DNA of the CDR3 is TGTGCCAGCTCACCTGTAGCAGGGCCTAATGAAAAACTGTTTTTT.